This T cell receptor (beta chain) was found in a study of T-cell reconstitution after alpha-beta-depleted transplantation in children. This clonotype was counted at least ten times. This CDR3 is built from 14 residues. Germline V CDR1 and CDR2: SQVTM, ANQGSEA. V lost 4 bases, J lost 4 bases, and 5 bases stayed unmatched. A TCRbeta library incorporating unique molecular identifiers was prepared. TCRdb reanalysed the PCR reads using MiXCR and keeps one entry per CDR3 protein. Here the sample spans approximately 200,000 distinct CDR3 sequences, roughly 15% being singletons. V is TRBV29-1 and J is TRBJ2-5, with 11 bases fitting TRBD1. The sample here was PBMCs from the stem cell graft donor, taken from the stem cell graft. This clonotype was obtained from a human donor who donated a stem cell graft to a child with acute lymphoblastic leukemia. This chain's CDR3 is CSVARTGGLETQYF. The CDR3 nucleotides are TGCAGCGTTGCCCGGACAGGGGGCTTAGAGACCCAGTACTTC.